This TCR beta chain was identified in a study of a mutant IDH1 vaccine in newly diagnosed glioma. Time point indicated: baseline, week 1 (first vaccination visit). Indicated treatment: pre-vaccination baseline after standard-of-care therapy. Donor diagnoses consisted of new WHO grade 3 or 4 IDH1-mutant, ATRX-lost astrocytomas. Profiled with immunoSEQ multiplex PCR; TCRdb holds only in-frame clones, not every one. The table lists over 14,000 clones, 75% to 90% of them singletons. The sequence derives from a woman aged 40 to 50 with glioma. Some clones in this sample may be carry-over from other donors' samples. Sample: PBMCs, taken from a glioma patient treated with radiotherapy, temozolomide or both.

As DNA, the CDR3 is TGTGCCAGCAGTCGAAACCCGGGAGGGTTCTACGAGCAGTACTTC. Translation: CASSRNPGGFYEQYF. V usage is TRBV27 and J usage is TRBJ2-7; 8 bases align to TRBD2. This CDR3 spans 15 amino acids. J gave up 3 bases and V 5 bases, and 9 bases lay outside the gene matches. Germline CDR1 reads MNHEY; CDR2 reads SMNVEV (reference sequence).